This T cell receptor beta chain was sequenced in a study of blood T cell repertoires in COVID-19. Across the study: Nucleic acid was either cDNA or gDNA, and it came from T cells, B-cell-depleted T cells, or PBMCs.

Authors' analysis steps: For nucleated cells, counts were estimated from reference gene primer amplification. Method: immunoSEQ multiplex PCR; TCRdb's copy keeps in-frame clones and lacks some. V, J and clone size are taken as reported in that table, and D and trimming were inferred from the DNA itself. This sample carries hundreds of thousands of clones, roughly 89% of them seen once, and the ten largest clones take just over 2.5%. In germline, CDR1 is GTSNPN, CDR2 SVGIG (reference sequence). This CDR3 is 14 amino acids long. Trimming cost V 0 bases and J 5 bases; bases outside gene matches: 6. Participants spanned ages about 18 to 90 years and resided in over 20 US areas.

The chain couples TRBV30 to TRBJ2-7, with 8 bases matching TRBD1. Sequencing was performed on PBMCs or T cells enriched from blood (not recorded which). The clonotype comes from a woman in her thirties with acute COVID-19. The CDR3: CAWSVLAQGDEQYF. CDR3 in DNA: TGTGCCTGGAGTGTACTAGCACAGGGGGACGAGCAGTACTTC. Supplemented by reference TRBV30 and TRBJ2-7, the full variable domain reads SQTIHQWPATLVQPVGSPLSLECTVEGTSNPNLYWYRQAAGRGLQLLFYSVGIGQISSEVPQNLSASRPQDRQFILSSKKLLLSDSGFYLCAWSVLAQGDEQYFGPGTRLTVT.